This TCR beta chain came from a study of cytotoxic CD8 clonotypes in ibrutinib-treated CLL. Background on the study: Per sample, productive templates averaged almost 260,000 and productive rearrangements averaged approximately 87,000.

CDR3 length: 15 residues. Germline CDR1 reads SGHRS; CDR2 reads YFSETQ. V lost 3 bases, J lost 5 bases, and 14 bases lay in between. Deep sequencing aimed at 1 in 200,000 to 1 in 1 million T cells' resolution. Profiled with immunoSEQ multiplex PCR; TCRdb holds only in-frame clones, not every one. This table holds approximately 150,000 clones, about 88% found once. Study observations and caveats: Upon ibrutinib response clonality rose, and upon progression it fell back toward baseline. Shared public clonotypes were rare, and on treatment they either got smaller or stayed the same.

Concerning this clone itself: Its antigen is undetermined.

This chain links TRBV5-1 with TRBJ2-2; tentative D call: TRBD1 (5 bases). The receptor was derived from a human donor with chronic lymphocytic leukemia. The source was PBMCs, collected at disease progression, from a patient treated with ibrutinib. The CDR3 is CASSSGYIGTGELFF. For the CDR3, the DNA is TGCGCCAGCAGCTCAGGGTATATCGGTACCGGGGAGCTGTTTTTT.